The clone carrying this T cell receptor (beta chain) was observed a handful of times. Data came from immunoSEQ multiplex PCR; TCRdb stores just in-frame clones and leaves some out. The repertoire holds some 130,000 clones, with about 90% as singletons. This record comes from a study of blood T cell repertoires in COVID-19. On the study more broadly: Donors in the United States, Italy and Spain gave samples during acute or convalescent COVID-19.

The CDR3 is 12 amino acids. Germline CDR1 is GTSNPN and CDR2 is SVGIG (reference sequence). Trimming at V came to 8 bases and at J to 9 bases, leaving 8 bases not matched to a gene. Sequencing used peripheral blood. This rearrangement joins TRBV30 to TRBJ2-1; 9 bases fit TRBD1. The TCR originated in a woman aged 50 to 60 who had recovered from COVID-19. Written as DNA, the CDR3 is TGTGCCCTAAACAGGGGGCGCGTTGAGCAGTTCTTC. Residues: CALNRGRVEQFF.